A single sample is the source of the 12 T cell receptor beta chains below, sequenced in a study of tumor-infiltrating lymphocytes in primary liver carcinoma. It was unsorted whole blood that yielded blood RNA, and germline DNA was also extracted. Constant-region priming of 500 ng total RNA yielded TCR beta cDNA. For TCR beta, libraries were produced by three nested multiplex PCR rounds using slightly modified ARM-PCR. Forward primers for TRBV1-TRBV30 and a C-beta reverse primer served the first two PCR rounds, at 10 cycles each. TCRdb redid the calling of the multiplex PCR reads with MiXCR, one entry per CDR3 protein. Of fewer than 350,000 distinct CDR3 sequences in the sample, 65% were seen once. Sequencing input: peripheral blood. Every receptor here comes from a man between 40 and 49 years old with primary liver carcinoma and hepatitis B virus infection.

To note about this clonotype: This may come from a read error, since a much larger clone is one base off. The gene calls are TRBV6-6 and TRBJ1-2; maybe TRBD1 (6 bases). With 6 bases removed from V and 6 bases from J, the gap between germline ends came to 17 bases. In germline, CDR1 is MNHNY, CDR2 SVGAGI (reference sequence). The CDR3 loop spans 14 amino acids. CDR3 region: CASSPGRGLHGYTF. The CDR3 DNA reads TGTGCCAGCAGCCCGGGCAGGGGATTACATGGCTACACCTTC.

The J gene is TRBJ2-2, the V gene TRBV4-1, with 11 nucleotides matching TRBD2. The V gene end was trimmed by 0 bases and the J gene end by 8 bases; junction bases not matched to a gene: 14. CDR1 MGHRA and CDR2 YSYEKL come from the germline V gene. The CDR3 is 19 amino acids. CDR3 DNA: TGCGCCAGCAGCCAAGAGACGGGGGGGACTAGCGGTCGGGTGGGGGAGCTGTTTTTT. Its protein product is CASSQETGGTSGRVGELFF.

With regard to this clonotype: Sequence at one end of the junction differs from germline and may be a read error. V usage is TRBV11-2 and J usage is TRBJ2-5; D not resolved. CDR1 and CDR2 from the germline V gene are SGHAT and FQNNGV. The CDR3 spans 15 residues. The CDR3: CTSSPGTAIVETQYF. The CDR3 DNA is TGTACCAGCAGCCCAGGCACAGCGATCGTGGAGACCCAGTACTTC. The full variable domain, with the rest looked up from reference TRBV11-2 and TRBJ2-5, is EAGVAQSPRYKIIEKRQSVAFWCNPISGHATLYWYQQILGQGPKLLIQFQNNGVVDDSQLPKDRFSAERLKGVDSTLKIQPAKLEDSAVYLCTSSPGTAIVETQYFGPGTRLLVL.

About this clonotype: Just one base apart from a much larger clone, this may be a read error. This rearrangement joins TRBV6-6 to TRBJ2-1; D is ambiguous. V lost 6 bases, J lost 9 bases, and 18 bases lay in between. Germline CDR1 and CDR2: MNHNY and SVGAGI (reference sequence). CDR3 size: 14 residues. Written as DNA, the CDR3 is TGTGCCAGCAGCCCCCGTGGTGGGCCAATTGAGCAGTTCTTC. Residues: CASSPRGGPIEQFF.

This rearrangement joins TRBV11-2 to TRBJ2-7; possible D gene TRBD1, 5 bases. Germline V CDR1 and CDR2: SGHAT, FQNNGV. V lost 9 bases and J 0 bases, leaving 24 bases between the germline ends. The CDR3 is made up of 17 amino acids. CDR3 in DNA: TGTGCCAGTAGCATCACCAAGGGGAAAAGGAGCTCCTACGAGCAGTACTTC. Its translation: CASSITKGKRSSYEQYF.

Worth noting for this clonotype: The junction differs from germline at one of its ends, possibly a read error. The gene calls are TRBV5-6 and TRBJ2-7, with 11 bases that match TRBD1. This CDR3 contains 14 residues. Germline V gene data show CDR1 as SGHDT and CDR2 as YYEEEE. The CDR3 nucleotides read TGTCCCAGCAGCCCGGGACAGGGGGACTACGAGCAGTACTTC. Translation gives CPSSPGQGDYEQYF.

About this clonotype: A much larger clone differs by one base, so this may be a read error. The genes are TRBV12-3 or TRBV12-4 and TRBJ2-1; D gene unclear. V dropped 0 bases and J dropped 5 bases, with 14 bases sitting between them. CDR3 size: 16 residues. CDR3 amino acids: CASSLAILRNHNEQFF. CDR3 DNA sequence: TGTGCCAGCAGTTTAGCTATCCTGAGAAATCACAATGAGCAGTTCTTC.

This clonotype was recorded a few times. The V gene is TRBV2, the J gene TRBJ2-6, with D unresolved. CDR1 is SNHLY and CDR2 is FYNNEI in the germline V gene. The CDR3 loop spans 14 amino acids. V was pared by 7 bases and J by 2 bases, with 9 bases between. DNA of the CDR3: TGTGCCAGCATTTCGGACCCTGGGGCCAACGTCCTGACTTTC. It specifies CASISDPGANVLTF.

Of note for this clonotype: Since a much larger clone is just one base distant, this may be a read error. The conserved phenylalanine or tryptophan is not found at the CDR3 terminus, so this likely reflects a read error. The rearrangement joins TRBV4-2 to TRBJ2-7, with D possibly matching TRBD1 (6 bases). The germline gives CDR1 LGHNA, CDR2 YNFKEQ. There are 15 residues in the CDR3. V dropped 1 base and J dropped 4 bases, with 14 bases sitting between them. This CDR3 is CASSQGAGTTYEQYL. Here the CDR3 DNA reads TGTGCCAGCAGCCAAGGAGCCGGGACAACTTACGAGCAGTACCTC.

The V call is TRBV7-9, the J call TRBJ1-1; maybe TRBD1 (6 bases). Germline loops: CDR1 SEHNR, CDR2 FQNEAQ (reference sequence). The CDR3 has 13 amino acids. V was pared by 9 bases and J by 5 bases, with 16 bases between. CDR3 nucleotide sequence: TGTGCCAGAAGCCGAGGACAGTTGACTGAAGCTTTCTTT. This sequence encodes CARSRGQLTEAFF.

The chain employs TRBV12-5 and TRBJ2-2, with D perhaps TRBD1 (6 bases). The CDR3 consists of 19 residues. CDR1 is LGHNT and CDR2 is FRNRAP in the germline V gene. Trimming removed 2 bases from V and 0 bases from J, with 19 bases in between. CDR3 protein: CASGLTGSFGAPNTGELFF. CDR3 DNA: TGTGCTAGTGGTTTGACAGGGAGTTTTGGCGCCCCGAACACCGGGGAGCTGTTTTTT.

J is TRBJ2-1 and V is TRBV4-1; tentatively, D is TRBD2 (5 bases). CDR3 length: 16 amino acids. Germline assignment: CDR1 MGHRA and CDR2 YSYEKL. Trimming shortened V by 1 base and J by 7 bases, and 17 bases separated the two germline ends. This CDR3 reads CASSQVKGLASNEQFF. The CDR3 DNA reads as TGCGCCAGCAGCCAAGTGAAAGGGCTAGCCTCAAATGAGCAGTTCTTC.